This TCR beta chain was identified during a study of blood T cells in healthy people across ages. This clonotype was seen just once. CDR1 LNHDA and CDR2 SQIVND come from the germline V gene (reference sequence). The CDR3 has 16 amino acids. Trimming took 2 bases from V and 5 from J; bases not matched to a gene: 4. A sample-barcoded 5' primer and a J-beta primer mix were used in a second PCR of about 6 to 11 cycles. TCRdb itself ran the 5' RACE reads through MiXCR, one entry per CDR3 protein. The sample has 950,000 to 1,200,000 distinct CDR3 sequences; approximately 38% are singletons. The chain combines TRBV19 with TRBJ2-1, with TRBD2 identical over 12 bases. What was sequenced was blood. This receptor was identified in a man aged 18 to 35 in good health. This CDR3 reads CASSIFGLAGNNEQFF. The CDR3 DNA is TGTGCCAGTAGTATATTCGGACTAGCGGGGAACAATGAGCAGTTCTTC. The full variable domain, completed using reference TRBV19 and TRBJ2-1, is DGGITQSPKYLFRKEGQNVTLSCEQNLNHDAMYWYRQDPGQGLRLIYYSQIVNDFQKGDIAEGYSVSREKKESFPLTVTSAQKNPTAFYLCASSIFGLAGNNEQFFGPGTRLTVL.